The next 29 T cell receptor beta chains were all read from a single sample in a study of neurological immune-mediated disorders. In TCRdb, the 5' RACE reads were re-called with MiXCR into one record per CDR3 protein. The table has 40,000 or so distinct CDR3 sequences, 2.5% seen once. The sequencing input was PBMCs. The receptors derive from a man aged 50 or older with multiple sclerosis.

This clonotype was counted many times. This chain uses TRBV12-3 or TRBV12-4 with TRBJ1-5; D is possibly TRBD1 (5 bases). The CDR3 runs 15 residues. V lost 2 bases and J 5 bases, leaving 13 bases between the germline ends. In DNA, the CDR3 is TGTGCCAGCAGTTTATCCCCCGGGGGACATCAGCCCCAGCATTTT. Encoded protein: CASSLSPGGHQPQHF.

This clonotype was picked up many times. This sequence joins TRBV20-1 and TRBJ2-1, with a weak D call TRBD1 (5 bases). There are 13 residues in the CDR3. Germline V gene data show CDR1 as DFQATT and CDR2 as SNEGSKA (reference sequence). Between the trimmed V and J ends, which lost 5 bases and 5 bases, there was a span of 13 bases. The DNA for the CDR3 is TGCAGTGCTTTGGACACAGGCGACAATGAGCAGTTCTTC. It yields the protein CSALDTGDNEQFF.

At least ten counts were recorded for this clonotype. J is TRBJ2-1 and V is TRBV4-2; D may correspond to TRBD1 or TRBD2 (5 bases each). Germline CDR1 LGHNA, CDR2 YNFKEQ. Trimming took 0 bases from V and 0 from J, leaving 15 bases between them. This CDR3 has 18 residues. The CDR3 loop is CASSQDGAGTNSYNEQFF. CDR3 in DNA: TGTGCCAGCAGCCAAGATGGGGCCGGGACCAACTCCTACAATGAGCAGTTCTTC.

This clonotype was detected ten times or more. For the CDR3, the DNA is TGCAGTGCTAGTACAGCTAGCGGAGATACGCAGTATTTT. Translation: CSASTASGDTQYF. V and J are TRBV20-1 and TRBJ2-3, with 7 nucleotides matching TRBD2. With 3 bases clipped from V and 5 bases from J, the junction kept 5 bases outside the gene matches. The CDR3 totals 13 residues. Germline V gives CDR1 DFQATT, CDR2 SNEGSKA (reference sequence).

This chain connects TRBV7-2 to TRBJ1-1; no reliable D call. Germline CDR1 SGHTA, CDR2 FQGNSA. Deletions cut 4 bases from V and 1 base from J, with 16 bases between. The CDR3 sequence is 16 residues long. The CDR3 DNA reads TGTGCCAGCAGCTCTCGAATCCGAGGTCAGAACACTGAAGCTTTCTTT. This codes for CASSSRIRGQNTEAFF.

This clonotype was observed many times. The chain couples TRBV3-1 to TRBJ2-2, with 7 bases fitting TRBD1. V was clipped by 6 bases and J by 0 bases; unmatched bases: 4. The CDR3 has 15 residues. From germline, CDR1 is LGHDT and CDR2 YNNKEL (reference sequence). In nucleotides, the CDR3 is TGTGCCAGCAGACCCGGGACAGCGAACACCGGGGAGCTGTTTTTT. Its translation: CASRPGTANTGELFF. The variable domain in full, with the rest retrieved from reference TRBV3-1 and TRBJ2-2, is DTAVSQTPKYLVTQMGNDKSIKCEQNLGHDTMYWYKQDSKKFLKIMFSYNNKELIINETVPNRFSPKSPDKAHLNLHINSLELGDSAVYFCASRPGTANTGELFFGEGSRLTVL.

At least ten counts were recorded for this clonotype. The gene calls are TRBV6-5 and TRBJ2-2, with D possibly being TRBD1 (5 bases). V lost 0 bases and J lost 3, with 8 bases in between. The CDR3 extends over 15 amino acids. Germline V gene data show CDR1 as MNHEY and CDR2 as SVGAGI. The CDR3 nucleotides read TGTGCCAGCAGTTACTCGGACACTTACACCGGGGAGCTGTTTTTT. Translation: CASSYSDTYTGELFF.

In its sample, this clonotype was seen many times. CDR3: CASSLRTGGDTQYF. The CDR3 DNA reads TGTGCCAGCAGCTTACGGACCGGTGGGGATACGCAGTATTTT. The rearrangement joins TRBV11-3 to TRBJ2-3, with D hard to call. The CDR3 runs to 14 residues. Germline V gene data show CDR1 as SGHNT and CDR2 as YENEEA. Trimming took 2 bases from V and 6 from J, leaving 12 bases between them.

This clonotype has at least ten counts. This sequence joins TRBV4-1 and TRBJ1-1; TRBD1 might be the D (6 bases). CDR1 is MGHRA and CDR2 is YSYEKL in the germline V gene. V gave up 3 bases and J gave up 4 bases, with 18 bases separating them. There are 16 residues in the CDR3. DNA of the CDR3: TGCGCCAGCAGCCAGGTTGTCGGACAGCCGGGCACTGAAGCTTTCTTT. Translated, it gives CASSQVVGQPGTEAFF.

The sample holds many counts of this clonotype. The genes are TRBV20-1 and TRBJ1-5, with TRBD1 matching 8 bases. This CDR3 has 13 residues. The J segment lost 6 bases and the V segment lost 1 base, leaving 2 bases of the junction unmatched. The germline V gene has CDR1 DFQATT and CDR2 SNEGSKA (reference sequence). Here the CDR3 DNA reads TGCAGTGCTAGAGCACAGGGGGGTCAGCCCCAGCATTTT. Translation: CSARAQGGQPQHF.

The table lists this clonotype with many counts. This sequence joins TRBV7-2 and TRBJ2-1; no definite D call. The V and J ends lost 8 bases and 12 bases respectively, with 8 bases between them. The CDR3 length is 9 residues. The germline V gene has CDR1 SGHTA and CDR2 FQGNSA. In nucleotides, the CDR3 is TGTGCCAGCGGCCCCGGGCAGTTCTTC. Translated, it gives CASGPGQFF.

This clonotype was found many times. The V and J genes are TRBV3-1 and TRBJ2-5; a possible D gene is TRBD2 (5 bases). V was trimmed by 0 bases and J by 1 base, leaving 9 bases between them. The germline V gene encodes CDR1 LGHDT and CDR2 YNNKEL (reference sequence). CDR3 length equals 15 residues. The CDR3 DNA sequence: TGTGCCAGCAGCCAAGATCAAGCGGTCCAAGAGACCCAGTACTTC. It encodes CASSQDQAVQETQYF.

To note about this clonotype: A much bigger clone sits one base away, suggesting this may be a read error. The chain links TRBV7-2 to TRBJ1-2; D not resolved. The germline V and J ends were trimmed by 4 bases and 1 base, with 7 bases remaining between them. This CDR3 has 13 residues. Germline V gene sequence: CDR1 SGHTA, CDR2 FQGNSA. The CDR3 reads CASSSESNYGYTF. Written as DNA, the CDR3 is TGTGCCAGCAGCTCGGAAAGTAACTATGGCTACACCTTC.

This clonotype was picked up many times. The chain uses TRBV19 and TRBJ1-5; D possibly corresponds to TRBD1 (5 bases). V shed 3 bases and J shed 10 bases, with 13 bases lying between them. Germline CDR1 LNHDA, CDR2 SQIVND (reference sequence). The CDR3 consists of 13 residues. The CDR3 DNA reads TGTGCCAGTAGTATGGGGCGAGTGGAACCCCAGCATTTT. Protein sequence: CASSMGRVEPQHF.

V is TRBV14 and J is TRBJ2-2; no clear D. V was clipped by 1 base and J by 6 bases, with 6 bases between them. Germline loops: CDR1 SGHDN, CDR2 FVKESK. This CDR3 has 13 amino acids. The CDR3 here is CASSQVVAGELFF. CDR3 DNA: TGTGCCAGCAGCCAAGTCGTAGCCGGGGAGCTGTTTTTT.

This clonotype was seen at least ten times. The gene calls are TRBV3-1 and TRBJ1-1; D possibly corresponds to TRBD1 (6 bases). Germline-derived CDR1 and CDR2 are LGHDT and YNNKEL (reference sequence). The CDR3 runs 16 residues. The V end lost 4 bases, the J end lost 0 bases, and 15 bases lay between the germline ends. The DNA for the CDR3 is TGTGCCAGCAGCCCCCGTTGGACAGCCCTGAACACTGAAGCTTTCTTT. Translation gives CASSPRWTALNTEAFF.

This clonotype was observed many times. CDR3 nucleotides: TGCAGTGCTCTCAACAGGGTAAAGGGGGCAGATACGCAGTATTTT. This codes for CSALNRVKGADTQYF. The chain employs TRBV20-1 and TRBJ2-3; TRBD1 is a possible D gene (6 bases). Germline V lookup: CDR1 DFQATT, CDR2 SNEGSKA (reference sequence). The V gene lost 5 bases and the J gene lost 4 bases, with 19 bases spanning the gap. This CDR3 comprises 15 residues.

The CDR3 DNA reads TGCAGTGCTTCGACAGGCTCCTACGAGCAGTACTTC. Its protein is CSASTGSYEQYF. The genes are TRBV20-1 and TRBJ2-7; a possible D gene is TRBD1 (6 bases). Germline lookup yields CDR1 DFQATT and CDR2 SNEGSKA (reference sequence). The V gene lost 5 bases and the J gene lost 0 bases, with 8 bases spanning the gap. This CDR3 comprises 12 residues.

This clonotype appeared once. The gene calls are TRBV4-2 and TRBJ2-3; maybe TRBD2 (6 bases). The CDR3 runs 15 residues. Germline loops: CDR1 LGHNA, CDR2 YNFKEQ. V was cut by 2 bases and J by 2 bases, with 11 bases left in between. In nucleotides, the CDR3 is TGTGCCAGCAGCCAAATGTCGGGGGACACAGATACGCAGTATTTT. Translating it yields CASSQMSGDTDTQYF.

This clonotype was picked up many times. CDR3 sequence reads: CASSYIIGGEAFF. CDR3 DNA: TGTGCCAGCAGTTACATCATCGGGGGTGAAGCTTTCTTT. V gene TRBV6-5 combines with J gene TRBJ1-1; D might be TRBD1 (5 bases). Germline lookup yields CDR1 MNHEY and CDR2 SVGAGI. This CDR3 region has 13 residues. Trimming removed 2 bases from V and 7 bases from J, with 11 bases in between.

Ten or more counts support this clonotype. The V and J genes are TRBV12-3 or TRBV12-4 and TRBJ2-7; TRBD1 matches at 7 bases. V was pared by 6 bases and J by 3 bases, with 5 bases of the junction left unmatched. The CDR3 consists of 13 residues. The chain's CDR3 is CASSPGQNYEQYF. The CDR3 DNA is TGTGCCAGCAGCCCGGGACAGAACTACGAGCAGTACTTC.

This clonotype has at least ten counts. This may stem from a read error, because a much larger clone lies one nucleotide away. The CDR3 sequence: CASSLGERGRQAFF. Written as DNA, the CDR3 is TGCGCCAGCAGCTTGGGGGAAAGGGGGCGTCAAGCTTTCTTT. The chain recombines TRBV5-1 with TRBJ1-1; 7 bases match TRBD1. CDR1 and CDR2 (germline): SGHRS, YFSETQ. V shed 0 bases and J 9 bases; nucleotides not matched to a gene: 8. The CDR3 has 14 residues. The full variable domain, completed using reference TRBV5-1 and TRBJ1-1, is KAGVTQTPRYLIKTRGQQVTLSCSPISGHRSVSWYQQTPGQGLQFLFEYFSETQRNKGNFPGRFSGRQFSNSRSEMNVSTLELGDSALYLCASSLGERGRQAFFGQGTRLTVV.

This clonotype was seen ten or more times. V usage is TRBV20-1 and J usage is TRBJ2-5; D call uncertain. V shed 0 bases and J shed 5 bases, with 10 bases lying between them. CDR1 and CDR2 (germline): DFQATT, SNEGSKA (reference sequence). This CDR3 is 13 amino acids long. The CDR3 DNA sequence: TGCAGTGCTAGAGAAGTCTTCCGGGAGACCCAGTACTTC. It encodes CSAREVFRETQYF.

Ten or more counts support this clonotype. The chain links TRBV5-1 to TRBJ1-5; perhaps TRBD1 as D (6 bases). The CDR3 sequence is 14 residues long. Trimming pared 4 bases from V and 3 bases from J, leaving 11 bases between. CDR1 is SGHRS, CDR2 YFSETQ, per germline. For the CDR3, the DNA is TGCGCCAGCAGCGTGGACAGCTTCAATCAGCCCCAGCATTTT. Translated, it gives CASSVDSFNQPQHF. The whole variable domain, filled in from reference TRBV5-1 and TRBJ1-5, reads KAGVTQTPRYLIKTRGQQVTLSCSPISGHRSVSWYQQTPGQGLQFLFEYFSETQRNKGNFPGRFSGRQFSNSRSEMNVSTLELGDSALYLCASSVDSFNQPQHFGDGTRLSIL.

This clonotype appeared many times. The V call is TRBV29-1, the J call TRBJ2-7; D may be TRBD1 (6 bases). The V gene's germline CDR1 is SQVTM and CDR2 ANQGSEA. V was clipped by 7 bases and J by 4 bases, with 17 bases between them. The CDR3 is 13 amino acids. The CDR3 bases are TGCAGCGCTACACCTCAGGGGTTTTACGAGCAGTACTTC. This codes for CSATPQGFYEQYF.

This chain links TRBV6-6 with TRBJ2-3; 8 bases match TRBD2. In germline, CDR1 is MNHNY, CDR2 SVGAGI (reference sequence). The CDR3 is made up of 16 amino acids. After removal of 0 bases from V and 2 bases from J, the junction contained 4 bases not matched to a gene. CDR3 loop: CASSYSAGGATDTQYF. CDR3 nucleotides: TGTGCCAGCAGTTACTCGGCGGGGGGTGCCACAGATACGCAGTATTTT.

This clonotype has only a few counts. This chain joins TRBV5-1 and TRBJ1-3; D gene unclear. This CDR3 is 15 amino acids long. From germline, CDR1 is SGHRS and CDR2 YFSETQ. V was pared by 4 bases and J by 3 bases, with 14 bases between. The CDR3 nucleotides are TGCGCCAGCAGCCCGTGGGCGCGGGATGGAAACACCATATATTTT. This encodes CASSPWARDGNTIYF.

Turning to this clonotype: This may stem from a read error, because a much larger clone lies one nucleotide away. The chain carries TRBV5-1 and TRBJ2-5, with D perhaps TRBD1 (6 bases). CDR3 length: 13 amino acids. The germline V and J ends were trimmed by 3 bases and 4 bases, with 10 bases remaining between them. Germline CDR1 is SGHRS and CDR2 is YFSETQ. CDR3 coding DNA: TGCGCCAGCAGCTCCGGACAGCGAGAGACCCAGTACTTC. It codes for CASSSGQRETQYF.

Details on this clonotype: A much larger clone lies one base from this, so it may be a read error. V gene TRBV15 combines with J gene TRBJ1-4, with D possibly matching TRBD1 (5 bases). Germline V lookup: CDR1 LNHNV, CDR2 YYDKDF (reference sequence). This CDR3 spans 11 amino acids. The CDR3 is CATRREGTRVF. DNA of the CDR3: TGTGCCACCAGAAGAGAGGGGACCAGAGTTTTT.